The clone carrying this TCR beta chain was seen just once. The V gene lost 0 bases and the J gene lost 2 bases, with 14 bases spanning the gap. The CDR3 runs 16 residues. The germline V gene has CDR1 SGHRS and CDR2 YFSETQ. In the study's own analysis: Reference gene primer amplification in the assay estimated nucleated cell counts. The table came from immunoSEQ multiplex PCR; TCRdb's copy has only in-frame clones and leaves some out. Clonal size and the V and J genes are those of that table, whereas D and trimming came from the DNA. The data show roughly 430,000 clones, 88% seen once. The data belong to a study of blood T cell repertoires in COVID-19. Turning to the study itself: Sample material is recorded as cDNA or gDNA derived from T cells, B-cell-depleted T cells, or PBMCs.

This TCR was sampled from a woman between 35 and 50 years old with acute COVID-19. The chain uses TRBV5-1 and TRBJ2-5, with D tentatively TRBD1 (6 bases). The sequencing sample was made of PBMCs or T cells enriched from blood (not recorded which). CDR3 nucleotide sequence: TGCGCCAGCAGCTTGGTCCTACAGGGTACACAAGAGACCCAGTACTTC. Translation gives CASSLVLQGTQETQYF.